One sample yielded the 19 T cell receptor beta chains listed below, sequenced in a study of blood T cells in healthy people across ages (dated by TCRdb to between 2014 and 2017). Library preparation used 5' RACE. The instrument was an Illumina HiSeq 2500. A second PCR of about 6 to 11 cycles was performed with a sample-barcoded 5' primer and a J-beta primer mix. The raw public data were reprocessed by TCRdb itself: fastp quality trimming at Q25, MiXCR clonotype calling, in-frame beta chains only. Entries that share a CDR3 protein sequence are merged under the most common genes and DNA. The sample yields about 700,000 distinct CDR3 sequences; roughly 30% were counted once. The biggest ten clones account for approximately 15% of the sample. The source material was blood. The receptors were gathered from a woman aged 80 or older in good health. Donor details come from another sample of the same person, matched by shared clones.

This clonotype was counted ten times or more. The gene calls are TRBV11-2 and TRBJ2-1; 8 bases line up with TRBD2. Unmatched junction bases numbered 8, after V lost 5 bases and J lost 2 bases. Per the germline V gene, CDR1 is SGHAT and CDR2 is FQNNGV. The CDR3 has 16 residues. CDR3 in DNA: TGTGCCAGCAGCCGAGAGGGCGGGGGGCCCTACAATGAGCAGTTCTTC. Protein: CASSREGGGPYNEQFF.

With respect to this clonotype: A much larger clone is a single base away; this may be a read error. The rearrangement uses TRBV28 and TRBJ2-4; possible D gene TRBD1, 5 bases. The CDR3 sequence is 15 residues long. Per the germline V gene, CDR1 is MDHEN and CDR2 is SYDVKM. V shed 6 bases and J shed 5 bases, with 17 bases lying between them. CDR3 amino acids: CASSPFNLGENIQYF. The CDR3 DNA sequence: TGTGCCAGCAGCCCGTTCAACCTAGGGGAAAACATTCAGTACTTC.

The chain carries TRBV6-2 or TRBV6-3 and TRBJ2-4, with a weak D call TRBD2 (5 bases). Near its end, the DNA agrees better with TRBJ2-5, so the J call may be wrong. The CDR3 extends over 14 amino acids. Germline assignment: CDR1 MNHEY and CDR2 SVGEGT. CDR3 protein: CASSGEPSVETQYF. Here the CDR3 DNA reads TGTGCCAGCAGCGGGGAACCCTCGGTGGAGACCCAGTACTTC.

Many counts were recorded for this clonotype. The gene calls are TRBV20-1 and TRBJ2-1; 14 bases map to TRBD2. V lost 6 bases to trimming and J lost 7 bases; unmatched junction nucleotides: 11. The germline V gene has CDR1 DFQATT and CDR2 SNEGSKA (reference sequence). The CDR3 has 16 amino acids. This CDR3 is CSAPRLAGGQSNEQFF. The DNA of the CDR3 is TGCAGTGCCCCCCGACTAGCGGGGGGGCAGTCAAATGAGCAGTTCTTC.

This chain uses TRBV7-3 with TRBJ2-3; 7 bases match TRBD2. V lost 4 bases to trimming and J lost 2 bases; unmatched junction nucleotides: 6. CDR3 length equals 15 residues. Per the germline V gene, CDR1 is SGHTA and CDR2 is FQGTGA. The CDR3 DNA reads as TGTGCCAGCAGCTCACAGCGGGATATCACAGATACGCAGTATTTT. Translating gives CASSSQRDITDTQYF.

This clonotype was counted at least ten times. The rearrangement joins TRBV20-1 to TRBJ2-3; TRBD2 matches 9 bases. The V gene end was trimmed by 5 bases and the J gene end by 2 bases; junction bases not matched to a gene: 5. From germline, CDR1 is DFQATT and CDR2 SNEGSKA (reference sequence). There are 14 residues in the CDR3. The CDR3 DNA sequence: TGCAGTGCTCAGGCTAGCGGGGACACAGATACGCAGTATTTT. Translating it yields CSAQASGDTDTQYF.

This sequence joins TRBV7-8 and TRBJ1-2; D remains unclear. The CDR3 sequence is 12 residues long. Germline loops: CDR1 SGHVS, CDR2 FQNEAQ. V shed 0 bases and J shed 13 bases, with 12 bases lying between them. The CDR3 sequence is CASSLAGRSGTF. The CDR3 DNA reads TGTGCCAGCAGCTTAGCAGGCCGCTCTGGCACCTTC.

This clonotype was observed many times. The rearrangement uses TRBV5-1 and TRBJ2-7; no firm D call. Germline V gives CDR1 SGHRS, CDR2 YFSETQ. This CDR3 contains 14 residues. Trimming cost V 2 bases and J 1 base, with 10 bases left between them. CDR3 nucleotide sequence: TGCGCCAGCAGCTTCGGGCGCTCTTCCTACGAGCAGTACTTC. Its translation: CASSFGRSSYEQYF.

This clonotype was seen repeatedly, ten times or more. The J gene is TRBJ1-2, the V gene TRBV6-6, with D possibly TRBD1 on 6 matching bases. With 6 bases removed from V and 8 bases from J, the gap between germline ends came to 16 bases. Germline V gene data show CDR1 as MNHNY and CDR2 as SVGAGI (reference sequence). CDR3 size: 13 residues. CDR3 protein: CASSGTGYGGYTF. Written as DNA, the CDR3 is TGTGCCAGCAGCGGCACAGGGTACGGCGGCTACACCTTC.

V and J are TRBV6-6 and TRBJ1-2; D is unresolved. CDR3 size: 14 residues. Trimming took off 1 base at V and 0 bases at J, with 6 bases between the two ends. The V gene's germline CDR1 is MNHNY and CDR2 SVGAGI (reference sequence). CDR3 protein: CASSYLAPNYGYTF. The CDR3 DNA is TGTGCCAGCAGTTACTTGGCACCTAACTATGGCTACACCTTC.

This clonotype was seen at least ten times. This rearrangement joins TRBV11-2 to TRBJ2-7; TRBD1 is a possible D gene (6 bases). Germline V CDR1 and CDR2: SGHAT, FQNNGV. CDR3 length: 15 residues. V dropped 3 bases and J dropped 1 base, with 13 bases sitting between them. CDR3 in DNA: TGTGCCAGCAGCTTGTATACGGACAGATCCTACGAGCAGTACTTC. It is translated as CASSLYTDRSYEQYF.

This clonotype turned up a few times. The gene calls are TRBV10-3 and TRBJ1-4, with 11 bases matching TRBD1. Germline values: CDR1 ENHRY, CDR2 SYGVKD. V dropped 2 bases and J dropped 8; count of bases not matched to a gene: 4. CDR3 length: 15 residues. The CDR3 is CAISEGQGAGEKLFF. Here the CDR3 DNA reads TGTGCCATCAGTGAGGGACAGGGGGCAGGAGAAAAACTGTTTTTT.

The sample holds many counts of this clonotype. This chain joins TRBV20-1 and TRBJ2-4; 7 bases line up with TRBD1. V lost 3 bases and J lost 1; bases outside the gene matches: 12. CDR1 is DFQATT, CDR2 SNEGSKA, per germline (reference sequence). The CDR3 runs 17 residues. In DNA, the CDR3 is TGCAGTGCTAGTGAGGGGGCCCTTTCGTTCGCCAAAAACATTCAGTACTTC. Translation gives CSASEGALSFAKNIQYF.

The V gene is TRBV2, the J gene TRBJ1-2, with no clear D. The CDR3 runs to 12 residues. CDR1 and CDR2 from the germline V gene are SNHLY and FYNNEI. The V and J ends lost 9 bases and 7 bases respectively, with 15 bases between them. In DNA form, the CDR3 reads TGTGCCAGACAACTCCCGGGTAGTGGCTACACCTTC. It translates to CARQLPGSGYTF.

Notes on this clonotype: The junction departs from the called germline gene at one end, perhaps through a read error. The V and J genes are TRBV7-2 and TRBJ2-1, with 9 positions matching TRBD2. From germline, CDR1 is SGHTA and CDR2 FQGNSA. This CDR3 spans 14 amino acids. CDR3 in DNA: TGCGCCAGCAGCCCGTTAGCGGGAGAGGGTGAGCAGTTCTTC. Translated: CASSPLAGEGEQFF. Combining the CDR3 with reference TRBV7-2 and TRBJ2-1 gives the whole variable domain GAGVSQSPSNKVTEKGKDVELRCDPISGHTALYWYRQSLGQGLEFLIYFQGNSAPDKSGLPSDRFSAERTGGSVSTLTIQRTQQEDSAVYLCASSPLAGEGEQFFGPGTRLTVL.

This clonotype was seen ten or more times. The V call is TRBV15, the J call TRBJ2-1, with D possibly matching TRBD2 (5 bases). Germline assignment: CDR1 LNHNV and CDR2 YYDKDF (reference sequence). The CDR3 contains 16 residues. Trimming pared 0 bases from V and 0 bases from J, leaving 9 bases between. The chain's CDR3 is CATSRDHGGSYNEQFF. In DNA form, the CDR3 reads TGTGCCACCAGCAGAGATCACGGAGGCTCCTACAATGAGCAGTTCTTC.

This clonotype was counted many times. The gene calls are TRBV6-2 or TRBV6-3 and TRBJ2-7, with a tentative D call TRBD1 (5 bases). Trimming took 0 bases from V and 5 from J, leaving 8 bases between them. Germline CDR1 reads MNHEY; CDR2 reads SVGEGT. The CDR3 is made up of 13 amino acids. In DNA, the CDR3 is TGTGCCAGCAGTTACTCGACAGTGAACGAGCAGTACTTC. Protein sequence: CASSYSTVNEQYF.

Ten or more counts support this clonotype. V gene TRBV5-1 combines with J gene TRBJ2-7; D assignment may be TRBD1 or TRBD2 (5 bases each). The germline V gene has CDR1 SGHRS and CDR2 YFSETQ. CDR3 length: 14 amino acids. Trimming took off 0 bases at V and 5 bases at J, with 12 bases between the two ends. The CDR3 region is CASSLDLEGNEQYF. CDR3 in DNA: TGCGCCAGCAGCTTGGACCTAGAGGGGAACGAGCAGTACTTC.

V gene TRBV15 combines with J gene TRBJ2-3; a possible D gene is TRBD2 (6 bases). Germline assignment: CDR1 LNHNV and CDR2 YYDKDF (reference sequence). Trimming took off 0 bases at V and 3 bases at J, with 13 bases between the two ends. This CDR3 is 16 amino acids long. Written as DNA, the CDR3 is TGTGCCACCAGCAGAGATCCCACTAGCCGAACAGATACGCAGTATTTT. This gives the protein CATSRDPTSRTDTQYF.